The source of this T cell receptor beta chain is a study of T-cell memory formation after mild COVID-19. In TCRdb, the 5' RACE reads were re-called with MiXCR into one record per CDR3 protein. The repertoire includes more than 70,000 distinct CDR3 sequences, approximately 15% of them detected once, and 25% to 35% sits in the top ten. Study-wide findings and caveats: Cross-reactive memory seemingly joined, as some responding clones were found in pre-infection memory.

The sample holds a few counts of this clonotype. Its specificity is not known. The CDR3 contains 16 residues. J was trimmed by 0 bases and V by 6 bases; bases with no gene match: 6. Germline CDR1 and CDR2: MNHEY and SMNVEV (reference sequence). Input material: PBMCs or a T cell subset sorted from them (not recorded which). The TCR originated in an adult woman who had mild COVID-19 (a few samples of this study predate the infection). Cell type and time point are not known. This chain links TRBV27 with TRBJ2-7; 12 positions agree with TRBD1. The chain's CDR3 is CASRSGTGGSSYEQYF. DNA of the CDR3: TGTGCCAGCAGGTCAGGGACAGGGGGCTCCTCCTACGAGCAGTACTTC.